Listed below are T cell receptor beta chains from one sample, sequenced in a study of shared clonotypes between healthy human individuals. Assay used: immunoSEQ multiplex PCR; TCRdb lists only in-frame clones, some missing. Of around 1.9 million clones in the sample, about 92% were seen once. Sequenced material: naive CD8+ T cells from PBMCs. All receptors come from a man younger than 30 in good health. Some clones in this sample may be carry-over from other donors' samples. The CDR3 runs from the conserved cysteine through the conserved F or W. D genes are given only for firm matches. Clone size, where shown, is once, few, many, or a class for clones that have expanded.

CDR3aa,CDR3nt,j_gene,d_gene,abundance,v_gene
CASSAWTSDTGELFF,TGTGCCAGCAGCGCCTGGACTAGCGACACCGGGGAGCTGTTTTTT,TRBJ2-2,TRBD2,-,TRBV9
CSVVDTYKMNTEAFF,TGCAGCGTCGTAGACACCTACAAAATGAACACTGAAGCTTTCTTT,TRBJ1-1,-,-,TRBV29-1
CASSETSGRYNEQFF,TGTGCCAGCAGCGAAACTAGCGGGAGGTACAATGAGCAGTTCTTC,TRBJ2-1,TRBD2,-,TRBV6-5
CAISESRVPYTEAFF,TGTGCCATCAGTGAGTCGAGGGTCCCTTACACTGAAGCTTTCTTT,TRBJ1-1,-,-,TRBV10-3
CASGTVSTGNTIYF,TGTGCCAGCGGAACCGTTTCGACTGGAAACACCATATATTTT,TRBJ1-3,-,-,TRBV6-5
CASSGGDLYNEQFF,TGTGCCAGCAGCGGGGGGGACCTGTACAATGAGCAGTTCTTC,TRBJ2-1,-,-,TRBV9
CASSSVPGQVLNEQYF,TGTGCCAGCAGCTCGGTCCCGGGACAGGTATTAAACGAGCAGTACTTC,TRBJ2-7,TRBD1,-,TRBV7-9
CASSSPQVARDLTDTQYF,TGTGCCAGCAGTTCCCCCCAGGTTGCCAGGGACCTCACAGATACGCAGTATTTT,TRBJ2-3,-,-,TRBV28
CASSRTRSTDTQYF,TGTGCCAGCAGTCGGACCCGGAGCACAGATACGCAGTATTTT,TRBJ2-3,-,once,TRBV28
CASSPEPADEKYF,TGTGCCAGTAGTCCCGAGCCTGCGGACGAGAAATACTTC,TRBJ2-4,-,-,TRBV19
CASSLGGSSYEQYF,TGTGCCAGCAGTTTAGGGGGGAGCTCCTACGAGCAGTACTTC,TRBJ2-7,-,-,TRBV28
CASTFSNQPQHF,TGTGCCAGCACTTTTTCCAATCAGCCCCAGCATTTT,TRBJ1-5,-,-,TRBV28
CASSLQSTDEAFF,TGTGCCAGCAGCCTTCAGTCGACAGATGAAGCTTTCTTT,TRBJ1-1,-,-,TRBV9